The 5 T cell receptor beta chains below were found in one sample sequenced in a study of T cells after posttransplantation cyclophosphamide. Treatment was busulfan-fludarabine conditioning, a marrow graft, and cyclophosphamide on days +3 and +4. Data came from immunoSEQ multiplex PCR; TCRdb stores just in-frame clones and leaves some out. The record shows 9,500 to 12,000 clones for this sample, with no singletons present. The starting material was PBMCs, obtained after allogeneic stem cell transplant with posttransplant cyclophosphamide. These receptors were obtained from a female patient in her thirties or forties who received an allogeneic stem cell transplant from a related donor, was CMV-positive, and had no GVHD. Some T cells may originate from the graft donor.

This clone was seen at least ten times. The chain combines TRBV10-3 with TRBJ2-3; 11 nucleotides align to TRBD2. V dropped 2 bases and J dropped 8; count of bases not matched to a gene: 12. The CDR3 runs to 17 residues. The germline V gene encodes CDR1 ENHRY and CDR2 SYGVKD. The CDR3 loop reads CAISEGLLAGVGVTQYF. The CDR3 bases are TGTGCCATCAGTGAGGGGTTACTAGCGGGGGTGGGGGTTACGCAGTATTTT.

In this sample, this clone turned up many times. The DNA of the CDR3 is TGTGCCAGCAGTGCGAACAGGGGACCCGCGAAAAAACTGTTTTTT. This gives the protein CASSANRGPAKKLFF. The rearrangement uses TRBV2 and TRBJ1-4; 7 bases fit TRBD1. Germline V gene data show CDR1 as SNHLY and CDR2 as FYNNEI. V lost 4 bases, J lost 9 bases, and 11 bases stayed unmatched. The CDR3 length is 15 residues.

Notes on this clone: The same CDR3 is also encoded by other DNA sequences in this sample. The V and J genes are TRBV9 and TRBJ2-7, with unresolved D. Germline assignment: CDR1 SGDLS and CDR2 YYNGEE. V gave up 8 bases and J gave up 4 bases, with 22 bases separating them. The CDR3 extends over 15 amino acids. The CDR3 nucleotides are TGTGCCAGTTTTTTCAAGCAGGAGACGGCATACGAGCAGTACTTC. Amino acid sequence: CASFFKQETAYEQYF.

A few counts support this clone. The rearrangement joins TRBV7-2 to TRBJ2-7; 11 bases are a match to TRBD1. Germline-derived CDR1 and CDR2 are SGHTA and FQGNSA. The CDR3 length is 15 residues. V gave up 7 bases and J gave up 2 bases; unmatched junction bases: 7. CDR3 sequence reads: CASTARTGGPYEQYF. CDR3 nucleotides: TGTGCCAGCACCGCTAGGACAGGGGGCCCCTACGAGCAGTACTTC.

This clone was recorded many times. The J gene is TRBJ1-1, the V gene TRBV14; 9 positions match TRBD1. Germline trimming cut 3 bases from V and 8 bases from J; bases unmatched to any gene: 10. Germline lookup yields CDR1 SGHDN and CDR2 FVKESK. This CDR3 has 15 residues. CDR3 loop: CASSQAGQGWVEAFF. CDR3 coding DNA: TGTGCCAGCAGCCAGGCCGGACAGGGGTGGGTGGAAGCTTTCTTT.